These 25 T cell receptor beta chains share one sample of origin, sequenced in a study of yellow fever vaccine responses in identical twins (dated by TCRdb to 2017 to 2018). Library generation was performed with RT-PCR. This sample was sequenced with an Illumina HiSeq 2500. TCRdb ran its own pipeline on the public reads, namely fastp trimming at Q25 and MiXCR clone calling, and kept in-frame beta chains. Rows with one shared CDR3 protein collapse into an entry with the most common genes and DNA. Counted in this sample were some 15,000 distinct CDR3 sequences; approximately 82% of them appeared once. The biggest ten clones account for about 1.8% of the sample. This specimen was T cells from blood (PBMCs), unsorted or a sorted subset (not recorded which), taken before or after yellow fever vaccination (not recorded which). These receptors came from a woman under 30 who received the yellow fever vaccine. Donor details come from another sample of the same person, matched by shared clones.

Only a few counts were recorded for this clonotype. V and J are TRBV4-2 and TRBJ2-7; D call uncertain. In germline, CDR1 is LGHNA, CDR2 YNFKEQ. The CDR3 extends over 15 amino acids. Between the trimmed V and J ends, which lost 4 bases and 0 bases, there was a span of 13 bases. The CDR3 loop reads CASSPQNLISYEQYF. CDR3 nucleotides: TGTGCCAGCAGCCCTCAGAACCTTATCTCCTACGAGCAGTACTTC.

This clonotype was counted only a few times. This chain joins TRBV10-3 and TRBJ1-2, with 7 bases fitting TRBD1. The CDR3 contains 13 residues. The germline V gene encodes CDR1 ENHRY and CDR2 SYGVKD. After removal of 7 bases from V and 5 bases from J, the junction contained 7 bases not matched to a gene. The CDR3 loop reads CAITGTEGYGYTF. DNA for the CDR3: TGTGCCATCACCGGGACAGAAGGGTATGGCTACACCTTC.

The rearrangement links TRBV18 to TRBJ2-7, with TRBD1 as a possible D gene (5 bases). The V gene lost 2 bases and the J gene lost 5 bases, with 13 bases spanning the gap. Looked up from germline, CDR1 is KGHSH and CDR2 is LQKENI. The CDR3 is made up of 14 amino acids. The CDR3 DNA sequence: TGTGCCAGCTCACCAGCAGGGTCGGTGGACGAGCAGTACTTC. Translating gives CASSPAGSVDEQYF.

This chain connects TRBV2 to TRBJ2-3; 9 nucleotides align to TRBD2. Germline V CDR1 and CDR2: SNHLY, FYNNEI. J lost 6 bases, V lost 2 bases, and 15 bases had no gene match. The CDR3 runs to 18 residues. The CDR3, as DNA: TGTGCCAGCAGTGAATCCCTACGCGCTAGCGGGACGGTTGATACGCAGTATTTT. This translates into CASSESLRASGTVDTQYF.

CDR3 amino acids: CASSPERADTQYF. The CDR3, as DNA: TGTGCCAGCTCACCAGAGCGGGCAGATACGCAGTATTTT. The chain recombines TRBV18 with TRBJ2-3; TRBD2 might be the D (6 bases). Germline V gives CDR1 KGHSH, CDR2 LQKENI. Trimming removed 2 bases at V and 4 bases at J, with 7 bases between. There are 13 residues in the CDR3.

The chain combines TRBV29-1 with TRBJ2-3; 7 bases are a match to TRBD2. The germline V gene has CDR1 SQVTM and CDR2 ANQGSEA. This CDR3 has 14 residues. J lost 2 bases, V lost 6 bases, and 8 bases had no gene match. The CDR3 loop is CSVPREEDTDTQYF. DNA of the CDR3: TGCAGCGTCCCCCGGGAGGAAGACACAGATACGCAGTATTTT.

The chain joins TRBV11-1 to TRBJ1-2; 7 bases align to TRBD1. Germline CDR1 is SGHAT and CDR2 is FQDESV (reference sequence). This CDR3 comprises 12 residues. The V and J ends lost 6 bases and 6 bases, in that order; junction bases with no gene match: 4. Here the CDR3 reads CASSRQGNGYTF. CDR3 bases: TGTGCCAGCAGTCGACAGGGAAATGGCTACACCTTC.

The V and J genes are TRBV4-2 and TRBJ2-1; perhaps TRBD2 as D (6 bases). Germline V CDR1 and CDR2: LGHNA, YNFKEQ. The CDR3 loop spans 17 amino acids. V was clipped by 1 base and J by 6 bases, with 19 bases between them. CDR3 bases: TGTGCCAGCAGCCAAGTTTGGGCGGGGCAAGCATTCAATGAGCAGTTCTTC. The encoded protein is CASSQVWAGQAFNEQFF.

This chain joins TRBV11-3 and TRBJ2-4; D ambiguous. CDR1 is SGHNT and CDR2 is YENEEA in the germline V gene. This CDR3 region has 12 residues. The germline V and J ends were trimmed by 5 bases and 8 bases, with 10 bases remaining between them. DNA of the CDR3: TGTGCCAGCAGCATTCTTTGGGACATTCAGTACTTC. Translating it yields CASSILWDIQYF.

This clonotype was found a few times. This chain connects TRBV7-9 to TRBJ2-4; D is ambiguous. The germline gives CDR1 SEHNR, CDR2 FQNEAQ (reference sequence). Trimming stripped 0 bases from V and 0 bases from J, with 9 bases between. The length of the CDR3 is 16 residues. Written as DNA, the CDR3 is TGTGCCAGCAGCTTAGCTGGGCCGGGAGCCAAAAACATTCAGTACTTC. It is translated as CASSLAGPGAKNIQYF.

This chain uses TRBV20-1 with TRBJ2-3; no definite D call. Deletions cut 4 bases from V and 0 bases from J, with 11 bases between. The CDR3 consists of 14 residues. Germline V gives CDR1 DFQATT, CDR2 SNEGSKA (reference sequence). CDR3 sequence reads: CSAINPASTDTQYF. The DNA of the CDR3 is TGCAGTGCTATCAATCCGGCCAGCACAGATACGCAGTATTTT.

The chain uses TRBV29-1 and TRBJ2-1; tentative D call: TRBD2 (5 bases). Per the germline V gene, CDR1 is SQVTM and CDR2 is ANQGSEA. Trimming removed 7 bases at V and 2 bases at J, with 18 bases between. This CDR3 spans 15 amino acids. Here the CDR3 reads CSGMEARMTYNEQFF. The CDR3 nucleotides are TGCAGCGGCATGGAGGCTCGTATGACCTACAATGAGCAGTTCTTC.

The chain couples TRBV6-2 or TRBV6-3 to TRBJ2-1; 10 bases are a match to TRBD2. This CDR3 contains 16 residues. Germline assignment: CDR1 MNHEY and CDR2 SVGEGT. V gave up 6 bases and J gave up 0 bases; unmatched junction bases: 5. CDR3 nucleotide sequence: TGTGCCAGCAGCCACGCTAGCGGGAGCTCCTACAATGAGCAGTTCTTC. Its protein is CASSHASGSSYNEQFF.

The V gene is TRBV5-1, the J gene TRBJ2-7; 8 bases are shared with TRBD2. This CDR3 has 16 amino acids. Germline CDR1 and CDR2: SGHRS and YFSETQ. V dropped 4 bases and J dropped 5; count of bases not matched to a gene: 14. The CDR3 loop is CASSVWRREVGHEQYF. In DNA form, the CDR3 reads TGCGCCAGCAGCGTCTGGAGGCGGGAGGTCGGTCACGAGCAGTACTTC.

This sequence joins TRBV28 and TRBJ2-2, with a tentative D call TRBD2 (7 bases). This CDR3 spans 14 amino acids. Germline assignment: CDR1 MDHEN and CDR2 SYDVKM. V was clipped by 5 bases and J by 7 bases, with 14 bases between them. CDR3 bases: TGTGCCAGCAGTCCTCCGGGGGGCGTCGGGGAGCTGTTTTTT. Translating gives CASSPPGGVGELFF.

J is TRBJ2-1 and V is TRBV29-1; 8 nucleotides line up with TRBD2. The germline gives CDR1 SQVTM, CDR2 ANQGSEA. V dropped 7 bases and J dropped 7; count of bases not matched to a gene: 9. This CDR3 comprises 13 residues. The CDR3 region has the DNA TGCAGCGGTCAACGGGGGGGCGGGAATGAGCAGTTCTTC. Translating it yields CSGQRGGGNEQFF.

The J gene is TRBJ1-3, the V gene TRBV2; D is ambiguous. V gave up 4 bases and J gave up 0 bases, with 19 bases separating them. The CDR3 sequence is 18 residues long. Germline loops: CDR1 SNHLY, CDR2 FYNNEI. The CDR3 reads CASSVRPGSSFSGNTIYF. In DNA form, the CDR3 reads TGTGCCAGCAGTGTAAGACCGGGCTCTTCTTTCTCTGGAAACACCATATATTTT.

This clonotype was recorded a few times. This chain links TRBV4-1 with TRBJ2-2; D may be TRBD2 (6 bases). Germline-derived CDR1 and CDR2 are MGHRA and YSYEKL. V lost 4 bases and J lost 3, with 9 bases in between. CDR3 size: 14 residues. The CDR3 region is CASSPPGDTGELFF. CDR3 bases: TGCGCCAGCAGCCCGCCGGGGGACACCGGGGAGCTGTTTTTT.

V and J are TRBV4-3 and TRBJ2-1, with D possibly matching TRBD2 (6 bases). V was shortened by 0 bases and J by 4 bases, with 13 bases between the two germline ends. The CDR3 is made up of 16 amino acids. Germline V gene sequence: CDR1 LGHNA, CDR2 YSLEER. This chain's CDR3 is CASSQEEGGGYNEQFF. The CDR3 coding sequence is TGCGCCAGCAGCCAAGAGGAGGGAGGTGGATACAATGAGCAGTTCTTC.

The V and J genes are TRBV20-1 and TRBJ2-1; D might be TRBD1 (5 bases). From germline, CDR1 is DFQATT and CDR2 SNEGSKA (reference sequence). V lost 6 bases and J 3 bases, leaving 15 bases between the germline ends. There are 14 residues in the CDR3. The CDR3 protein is CSASDSSDYNEQFF. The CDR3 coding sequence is TGCAGTGCCAGCGACAGTTCGGACTACAATGAGCAGTTCTTC.

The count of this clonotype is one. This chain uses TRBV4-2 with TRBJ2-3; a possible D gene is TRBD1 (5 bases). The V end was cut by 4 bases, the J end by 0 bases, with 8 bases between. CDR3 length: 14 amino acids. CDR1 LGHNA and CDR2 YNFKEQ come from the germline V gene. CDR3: CASSPDISTDTQYF. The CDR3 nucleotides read TGTGCCAGCAGCCCGGACATAAGCACAGATACGCAGTATTTT.

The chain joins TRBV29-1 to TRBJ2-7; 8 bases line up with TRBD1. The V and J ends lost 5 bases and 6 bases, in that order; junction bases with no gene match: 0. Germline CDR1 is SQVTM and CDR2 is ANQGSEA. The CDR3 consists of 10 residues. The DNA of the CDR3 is TGCAGCGTTACAGGGGGCGAGCAGTACTTC. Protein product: CSVTGGEQYF.

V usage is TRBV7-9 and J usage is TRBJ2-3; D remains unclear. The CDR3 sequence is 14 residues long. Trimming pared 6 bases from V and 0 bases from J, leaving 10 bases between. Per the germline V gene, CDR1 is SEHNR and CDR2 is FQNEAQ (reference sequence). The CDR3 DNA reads TGTGCCAGCAGTTCCGGAGCTAGCACAGATACGCAGTATTTT. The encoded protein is CASSSGASTDTQYF.

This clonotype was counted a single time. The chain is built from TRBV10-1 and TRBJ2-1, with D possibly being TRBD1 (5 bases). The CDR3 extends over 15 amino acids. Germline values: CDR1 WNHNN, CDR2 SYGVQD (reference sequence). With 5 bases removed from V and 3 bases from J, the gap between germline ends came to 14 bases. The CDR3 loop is CASSTTRARYNEQFF. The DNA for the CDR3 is TGCGCCAGCAGTACCACCAGGGCCCGCTACAATGAGCAGTTCTTC.

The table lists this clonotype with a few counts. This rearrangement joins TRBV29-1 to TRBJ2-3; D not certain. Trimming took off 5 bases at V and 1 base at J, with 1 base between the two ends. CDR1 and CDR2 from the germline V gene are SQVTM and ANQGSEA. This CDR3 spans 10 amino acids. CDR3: CSVRTDTQYF. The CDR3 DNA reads TGCAGCGTTCGCACAGATACGCAGTATTTT.